This T cell receptor beta chain was documented in a study of identical twins. Findings and limits, study-wide: Cord blood's abundant beta clonotypes had fewer insertions, unlike memory repertoires.

This CDR3 region has 16 residues. This clonotype was seen repeatedly, ten times or more. The antigen remains undetermined. Template switching created a universal primer site, and the cDNA included unique molecular identifiers. MiXCR, applied by TCRdb to the 5' RACE reads, yields one record per CDR3 protein. Of 640,000 or so distinct CDR3 sequences listed, approximately 6% are singletons. This chain uses TRBV21-1 with TRBJ2-1; TRBD2 was called by the table and not checked on the DNA. TRBV21-1 is flagged as a pseudogene. Specimen: naive T cells sorted from blood. The TCR originated in a young man in good health. CDR3 nucleotide sequence: TGTGCCAGCAGCAAGGACCAGATAGCGGGAGTTAGTGAGCAGTTCTTC. Amino acids: CASSKDQIAGVSEQFF.